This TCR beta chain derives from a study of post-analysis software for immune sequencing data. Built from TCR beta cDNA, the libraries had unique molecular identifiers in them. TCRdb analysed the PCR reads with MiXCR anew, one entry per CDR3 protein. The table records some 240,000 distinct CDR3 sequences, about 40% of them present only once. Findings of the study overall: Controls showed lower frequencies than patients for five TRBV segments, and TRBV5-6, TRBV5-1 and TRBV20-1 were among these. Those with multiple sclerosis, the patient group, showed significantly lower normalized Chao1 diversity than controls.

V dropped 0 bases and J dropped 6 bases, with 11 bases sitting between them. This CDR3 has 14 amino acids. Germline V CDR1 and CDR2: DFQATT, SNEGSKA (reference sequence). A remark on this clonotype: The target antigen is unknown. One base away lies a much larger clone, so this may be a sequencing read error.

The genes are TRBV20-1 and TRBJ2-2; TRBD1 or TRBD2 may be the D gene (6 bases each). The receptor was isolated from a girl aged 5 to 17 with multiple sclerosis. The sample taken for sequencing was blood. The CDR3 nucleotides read TGCAGTGCTAGAGAGGGGGGACACCCCGGGGAGCTGTTTTTT. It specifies CSAREGGHPGELFF.